This T cell receptor beta chain was retrieved from a study of T cells in Graves' hyperthyroidism and ophthalmopathy. This clonotype has a handful of counts. It was 8.5 to 10 ml of fresh peripheral blood that supplied the PBMCs. Amplified TCR beta CDR3 regions derived from RNA transcripts. In the first-round RT-PCR of the TCR CDR3, the HTBI primer set was used. One entry per CDR3 protein, called by TCRdb with MiXCR from the multiplex PCR reads. This table has a few hundred thousand distinct CDR3 sequences, roughly 18% appearing once. Germline V gives CDR1 MNHEY, CDR2 SVGAGI. This CDR3 is 13 amino acids long. Trimming cost V 0 bases and J 9 bases, with 11 bases left between them.

The TCR sequence derives from a woman in her forties or fifties with Graves' hyperthyroidism. This chain joins TRBV6-5 and TRBJ2-5; D is perhaps TRBD2 (6 bases). Sequencing used blood. The CDR3 protein is CASSYSGTSSQYF. In DNA form, the CDR3 reads TGTGCCAGCAGTTACTCGGGAACTAGCTCCCAGTACTTC.